The next 19 T cell receptor beta chains were all read from a single sample in a study of T cell repertoires in cytomegalovirus infection (dated by TCRdb to the late 2010s). In light of the paper, this sample's treatment or condition label describes: in vitro stimulation with specific CMV peptide epitopes to enrich CMV-specific T cells. Their target antigens are unknown. The instrument given in TCRdb is Illumina HiSeq 1500. The public sequencing data were trimmed at Q25 with fastp and processed into clonotypes with MiXCR by TCRdb, which kept only in-frame beta chains. Entries are consolidated by CDR3 protein sequence, retaining the most common genes and DNA. The table for this sample lists about half a million distinct CDR3 sequences; roughly 34% of them were counted only once. 15% to 20% of the sample rests with the top ten. The specimen was cultured PBMCs, collected from culture after CMV antigen stimulation. These receptors all stem from a human donor in good health (CMV status not recorded). Some clones in this sample may be carry-over from other donors' samples.

The rearrangement links TRBV20-1 to TRBJ1-2; the match to TRBD1 covers 8 bases. Germline values: CDR1 DFQATT, CDR2 SNEGSKA (reference sequence). J lost 8 bases, V lost 3 bases, and 5 bases had no gene match. This CDR3 contains 12 residues. CDR3 DNA: TGCAGTGCTAGTAGACAGGGGACCGGCTACACCTTC. Its protein is CSASRQGTGYTF.

The rearrangement joins TRBV6-2 or TRBV6-3 to TRBJ2-1; a possible D gene is TRBD1 (8 bases). Germline V gene lookup returns CDR1 MNHEY and CDR2 SVGEGT. The CDR3 spans 17 residues. The germline V and J ends were trimmed by 4 bases and 3 bases, with 19 bases remaining between them. CDR3 amino acids: CASSFQGAGVSYNEQFF. The CDR3 bases are TGTGCCAGCAGTTTCCAGGGGGCGGGAGTGAGCTACAATGAGCAGTTCTTC.

The rearrangement joins TRBV4-1 to TRBJ2-1, with 11 bases matching TRBD2. Germline CDR1 and CDR2: MGHRA and YSYEKL. The CDR3 is made up of 15 amino acids. V shed 3 bases, J shed 8 bases, and the junction held 6 bases outside the gene matches. CDR3 residues: CASSHLAGGLYEQFF. The CDR3 DNA sequence: TGCGCCAGCAGCCACCTAGCGGGAGGTCTCTATGAGCAGTTCTTC.

This clonotype appeared a few times. The gene calls are TRBV27 and TRBJ1-2; TRBD1 aligns across 7 bases. The V gene's germline CDR1 is MNHEY and CDR2 SMNVEV (reference sequence). The trim removed 2 bases at V and 0 bases at J, leaving 9 bases unmatched. The CDR3 length is 17 residues. The CDR3 coding sequence is TGTGCCAGCAGTTTAAGTCGGGGACAGAAAGCTAACTATGGCTACACCTTC. Translated, it gives CASSLSRGQKANYGYTF.

The chain recombines TRBV4-1 with TRBJ1-2, with D possibly TRBD1 on 6 matching bases. V was cut by 1 base and J by 8 bases, with 14 bases left in between. CDR3 length equals 14 residues. The germline V gene has CDR1 MGHRA and CDR2 YSYEKL. CDR3 loop: CASSQGGLRGGYTF. In nucleotides, the CDR3 is TGCGCCAGCAGCCAAGGGGGGCTAAGGGGCGGCTACACCTTC.

The table lists this clonotype with a few counts. The J gene is TRBJ2-1, the V gene TRBV12-3 or TRBV12-4; D may be TRBD2 (6 bases). This CDR3 has 14 residues. V lost 4 bases to trimming and J lost 9 bases, with 16 bases between them. The CDR3 protein is CASSSLEGYGEQFF. DNA for the CDR3: TGTGCCAGCAGTTCCCTGGAGGGTTACGGTGAGCAGTTCTTC.

This chain connects TRBV28 to TRBJ2-7; D gene unclear. V gave up 8 bases and J gave up 0 bases, with 20 bases separating them. CDR3 size: 16 residues. Germline V gene data show CDR1 as MDHEN and CDR2 as SYDVKM. The chain's CDR3 is CASLPPGRSSSYEQYF. The CDR3 DNA reads TGTGCCAGCTTGCCCCCCGGGCGTTCAAGCTCCTACGAGCAGTACTTC. Using reference TRBV28 and TRBJ2-7 for the parts outside the CDR3, the full variable domain is DVKVTQSSRYLVKRTGEKVFLECVQDMDHENMFWYRQDPGLGLRLIYFSYDVKMKEKGDIPEGYSVSREKKERFSLILESASTNQTSMYLCASLPPGRSSSYEQYFGPGTRLTVT.

This clonotype was observed a handful of times. The chain links TRBV5-4 to TRBJ2-7; unclear D gene. Germline assignment: CDR1 SGHNT and CDR2 YYREEE (reference sequence). There are 12 residues in the CDR3. V was trimmed by 4 bases and J by 3 bases, leaving 8 bases between them. CDR3 residues: CASSHFSYEQYF. The CDR3 DNA reads TGTGCCAGCAGCCATTTCAGCTACGAGCAGTACTTC.

There are a few counts of this clonotype. The chain recombines TRBV12-3 or TRBV12-4 with TRBJ2-3; 8 bases agree with TRBD1. J lost 4 bases, V lost 8 bases, and 8 bases had no gene match. The CDR3 totals 14 residues. Written as DNA, the CDR3 is TGTGCCAGCTGCTCCAGGGGGCCTTCAGATACGCAGTATTTT. As protein: CASCSRGPSDTQYF.

The chain couples TRBV18 to TRBJ1-5; 11 bases fit TRBD1. The CDR3 is 16 residues long. Per germline, CDR1 KGHSH and CDR2 LQKENI. The junction had 10 bases not matched to a gene; V was cut back by 6 bases and J by 6 bases. Here the CDR3 DNA reads TGTGCCAGCTCCCCAGTGGACAGGGGGCTTTTTCAGCCCCAGCATTTT. Translated: CASSPVDRGLFQPQHF.

The table lists this clonotype with a few counts. The gene calls are TRBV29-1 and TRBJ1-2; D is unclear. V lost 3 bases to trimming and J lost 7 bases, with 9 bases between them. The CDR3 covers 11 residues. Per germline, CDR1 SQVTM and CDR2 ANQGSEA. The CDR3 DNA reads TGCAGCGTTGAGGGTAGAGCTGGCTACACCTTC. It is translated as CSVEGRAGYTF.

This clonotype has a count of ten or more. The chain links TRBV7-2 to TRBJ1-5, with 8 bases aligning to TRBD1. Germline V CDR1 and CDR2: SGHTA, FQGNSA. The CDR3 runs 15 residues. V was clipped by 5 bases and J by 7 bases; unmatched bases: 10. This CDR3 is CASSTRTGTRQPQHF. The CDR3, as DNA: TGTGCCAGCAGCACTCGGACAGGGACACGGCAGCCCCAGCATTTT.

This clonotype was seen more than once but under ten times. The V and J genes are TRBV28 and TRBJ2-5; 12 nucleotides align to TRBD2. This CDR3 has 14 amino acids. V dropped 5 bases and J dropped 5; count of bases not matched to a gene: 3. Germline lookup yields CDR1 MDHEN and CDR2 SYDVKM. The CDR3 bases are TGTGCCAGCAGTGCTAGCGGGAGGGCCGAGACCCAGTACTTC. It encodes CASSASGRAETQYF.

This clonotype was observed once. The V gene is TRBV19, the J gene TRBJ1-1; D not certain. V was clipped by 3 bases and J by 4 bases, with 6 bases between them. Germline V lookup: CDR1 LNHDA, CDR2 SQIVND (reference sequence). CDR3 length equals 12 residues. CDR3 loop: CASSIARTEAFF. The CDR3 nucleotides are TGTGCCAGTAGTATTGCGCGCACTGAAGCTTTCTTT. The whole variable domain, remainder taken from reference TRBV19 and TRBJ1-1, is DGGITQSPKYLFRKEGQNVTLSCEQNLNHDAMYWYRQDPGQGLRLIYYSQIVNDFQKGDIAEGYSVSREKKESFPLTVTSAQKNPTAFYLCASSIARTEAFFGQGTRLTVV.

This clonotype was seen a few times. The CDR3 DNA reads TGTGCCAGCAGCTTAGGAAGGCGACAGGGCACCGGGGAGCTGTTTTTT. Encoded protein: CASSLGRRQGTGELFF. J is TRBJ2-2 and V is TRBV7-2; 7 bases match TRBD1. The germline gives CDR1 SGHTA, CDR2 FQGNSA. J gave up 4 bases and V 1 base, and 6 bases lay outside the gene matches. CDR3 length equals 16 residues. Variable domain in full (rest from reference TRBV7-2 and TRBJ2-2): GAGVSQSPSNKVTEKGKDVELRCDPISGHTALYWYRQSLGQGLEFLIYFQGNSAPDKSGLPSDRFSAERTGGSVSTLTIQRTQQEDSAVYLCASSLGRRQGTGELFFGEGSRLTVL.

This clonotype has only a few counts. The CDR3 loop reads CASSRYPSTDTQYF. The DNA of the CDR3 is TGTGCCAGCAGCCGATACCCGAGCACAGATACGCAGTATTTT. This chain uses TRBV7-6 with TRBJ2-3, with D uncertain. This CDR3 spans 14 amino acids. The V gene's germline CDR1 is SGHVS and CDR2 FNYEAQ. V gave up 5 bases and J gave up 0 bases, with 9 bases separating them. Looking up the rest from reference TRBV7-6 and TRBJ2-3 gives the full variable domain: GAGVSQSPRYKVTKRGQDVALRCDPISGHVSLYWYRQALGQGPEFLTYFNYEAQQDKSGLPNDRFSAERPEGSISTLTIQRTEQRDSAMYRCASSRYPSTDTQYFGPGTRLTVL.

This clonotype was seen a handful of times. The chain joins TRBV5-4 to TRBJ2-2, with 8 bases aligning to TRBD2. Trimming took 3 bases from V and 5 from J; bases not matched to a gene: 15. The CDR3 is 18 residues long. The V gene's germline CDR1 is SGHNT and CDR2 YYREEE (reference sequence). CDR3 residues: CASSSYSGGRPRTGELFF. CDR3 in DNA: TGTGCCAGCAGCTCCTACTCGGGCGGGAGGCCCAGAACCGGGGAGCTGTTTTTT.

This clonotype was recorded a few times. This chain links TRBV18 with TRBJ2-7, with 8 bases fitting TRBD1. V shed 5 bases, J shed 6 bases, and the junction held 3 bases outside the gene matches. The CDR3 consists of 12 residues. Germline CDR1 and CDR2: KGHSH and LQKENI. CDR3 sequence: CASSTGTGEQYV. The CDR3 DNA is TGTGCCAGCTCAACCGGGACAGGCGAGCAGTACGTC.

This clonotype appeared a few times. CDR3 sequence reads: CASTPTPARHNEQFF. As DNA, the CDR3 is TGTGCCAGCACCCCTACCCCCGCGAGACACAATGAGCAGTTCTTC. The J gene is TRBJ2-1, the V gene TRBV6-2 or TRBV6-3; D unresolved. Deletions cut 7 bases from V and 5 bases from J, with 18 bases between. CDR3 length: 15 residues. CDR1 MNHEY and CDR2 SVGEGT come from the germline V gene.